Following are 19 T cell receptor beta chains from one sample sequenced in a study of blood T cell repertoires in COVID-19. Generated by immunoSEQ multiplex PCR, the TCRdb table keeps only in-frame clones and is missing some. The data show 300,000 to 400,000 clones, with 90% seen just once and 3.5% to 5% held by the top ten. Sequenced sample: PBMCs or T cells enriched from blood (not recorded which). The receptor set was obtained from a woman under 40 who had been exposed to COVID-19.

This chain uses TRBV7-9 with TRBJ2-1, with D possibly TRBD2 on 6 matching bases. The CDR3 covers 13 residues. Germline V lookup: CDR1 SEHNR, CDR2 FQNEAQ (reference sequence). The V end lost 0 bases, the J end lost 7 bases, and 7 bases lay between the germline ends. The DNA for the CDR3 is TGTGCCAGCAGCTTAGCCGGGGGAAATGAGCAGTTCTTC. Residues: CASSLAGGNEQFF.

The DNA for the CDR3 is TGTGCCAGCTCACCTATAGAGGACTATGGCTACACCTTC. Residues: CASSPIEDYGYTF. The chain recombines TRBV18 with TRBJ1-2; no clear D. V lost 3 bases, J lost 3 bases, and 8 bases lay in between. Germline loops: CDR1 KGHSH, CDR2 LQKENI. The CDR3 has 13 residues. The full variable domain, in which reference TRBV18 and TRBJ1-2 provide the parts outside the CDR3, is NAGVMQNPRHLVRRRGQEARLRCSPMKGHSHVYWYRQLPEEGLKFMVYLQKENIIDESGMPKERFSAEFPKEGPSILRIQQVVRGDSAAYFCASSPIEDYGYTFGSGTRLTVV.

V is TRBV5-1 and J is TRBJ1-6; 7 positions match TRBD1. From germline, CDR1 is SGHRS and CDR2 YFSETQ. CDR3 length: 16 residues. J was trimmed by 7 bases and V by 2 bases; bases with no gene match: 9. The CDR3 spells CASSFRTGFSNSPLHF. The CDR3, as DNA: TGCGCCAGCAGCTTCCGGACAGGTTTTTCCAATTCACCCCTCCACTTT.

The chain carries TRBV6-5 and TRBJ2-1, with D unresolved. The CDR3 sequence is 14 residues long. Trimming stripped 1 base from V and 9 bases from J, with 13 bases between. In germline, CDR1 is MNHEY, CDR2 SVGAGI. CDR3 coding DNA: TGTGCCAGCAGTTACTGCCTGACGGGTTGTGAGCAGTTCTTC. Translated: CASSYCLTGCEQFF.

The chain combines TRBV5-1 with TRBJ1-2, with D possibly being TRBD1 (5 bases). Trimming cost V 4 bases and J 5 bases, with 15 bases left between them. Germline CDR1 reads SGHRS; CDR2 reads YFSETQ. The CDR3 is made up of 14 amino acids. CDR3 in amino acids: CASSPDGGQYGYTF. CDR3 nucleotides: TGCGCCAGCAGCCCGGACGGGGGTCAATATGGCTACACCTTC.

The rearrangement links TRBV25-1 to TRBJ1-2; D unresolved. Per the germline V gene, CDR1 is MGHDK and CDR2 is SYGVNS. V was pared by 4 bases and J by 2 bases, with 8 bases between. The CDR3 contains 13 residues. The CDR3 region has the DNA TGTGCCAGCAGTGTTCAACTGAACTATGGCTACACCTTC. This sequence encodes CASSVQLNYGYTF.

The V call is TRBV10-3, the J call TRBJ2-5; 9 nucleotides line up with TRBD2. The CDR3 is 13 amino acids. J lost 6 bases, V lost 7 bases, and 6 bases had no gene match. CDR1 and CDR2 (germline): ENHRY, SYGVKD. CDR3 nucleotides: TGTGCCATCACCGAGGGACTAGCCCAGACCCAGTACTTC. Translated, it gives CAITEGLAQTQYF.

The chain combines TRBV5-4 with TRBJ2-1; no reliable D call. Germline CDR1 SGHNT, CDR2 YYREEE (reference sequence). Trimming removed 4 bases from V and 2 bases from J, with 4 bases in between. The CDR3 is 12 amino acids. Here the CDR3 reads CASSPTYNEQFF. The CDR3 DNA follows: TGTGCCAGCAGCCCCACCTACAATGAGCAGTTCTTC. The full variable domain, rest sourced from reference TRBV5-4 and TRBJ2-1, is ETGVTQSPTHLIKTRGQQVTLRCSSQSGHNTVSWYQQALGQGPQFIFQYYREEENGRGNFPPRFSGLQFPNYSSELNVNALELDDSALYLCASSPTYNEQFFGPGTRLTVL.

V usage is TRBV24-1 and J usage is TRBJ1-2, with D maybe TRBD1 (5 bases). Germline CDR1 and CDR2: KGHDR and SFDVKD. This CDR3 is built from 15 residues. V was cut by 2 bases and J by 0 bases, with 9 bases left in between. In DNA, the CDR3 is TGTGCCACCAGTGATTCACCGACAGCTAACTATGGCTACACCTTC. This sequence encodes CATSDSPTANYGYTF.

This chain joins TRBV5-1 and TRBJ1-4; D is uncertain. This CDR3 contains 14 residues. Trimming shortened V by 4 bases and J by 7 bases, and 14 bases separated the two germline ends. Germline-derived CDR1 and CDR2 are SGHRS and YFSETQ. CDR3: CASSLAFRGEKLFF. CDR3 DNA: TGCGCCAGCAGCCTGGCCTTCAGAGGTGAAAAACTGTTTTTT.

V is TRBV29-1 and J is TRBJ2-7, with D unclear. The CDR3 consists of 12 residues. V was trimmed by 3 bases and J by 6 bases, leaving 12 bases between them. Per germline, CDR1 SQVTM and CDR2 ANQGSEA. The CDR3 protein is CSVEAEISEQYF. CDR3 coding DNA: TGCAGCGTTGAGGCGGAAATTAGCGAGCAGTACTTC.

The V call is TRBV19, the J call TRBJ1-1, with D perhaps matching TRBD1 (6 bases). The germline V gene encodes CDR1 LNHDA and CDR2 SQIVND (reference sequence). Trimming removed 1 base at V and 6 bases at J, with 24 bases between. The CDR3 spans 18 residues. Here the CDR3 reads CASSIGRHGDNFVAEAFF. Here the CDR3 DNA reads TGTGCCAGTAGTATAGGGCGCCACGGGGACAATTTCGTCGCTGAAGCTTTCTTT.

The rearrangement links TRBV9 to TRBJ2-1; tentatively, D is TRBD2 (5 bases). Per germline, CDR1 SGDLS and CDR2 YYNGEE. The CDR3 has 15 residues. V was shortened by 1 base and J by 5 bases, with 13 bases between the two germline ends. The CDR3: CASSVTGEGHNEQFF. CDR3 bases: TGTGCCAGCAGCGTAACCGGGGAAGGGCACAATGAGCAGTTCTTC.

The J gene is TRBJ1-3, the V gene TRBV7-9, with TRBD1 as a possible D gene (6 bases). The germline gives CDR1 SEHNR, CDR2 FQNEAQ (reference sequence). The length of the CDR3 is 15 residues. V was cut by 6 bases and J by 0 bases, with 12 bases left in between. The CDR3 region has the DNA TGTGCCAGCAGTCCAGGGGAGAGCTCTGGAAACACCATATATTTT. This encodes CASSPGESSGNTIYF.

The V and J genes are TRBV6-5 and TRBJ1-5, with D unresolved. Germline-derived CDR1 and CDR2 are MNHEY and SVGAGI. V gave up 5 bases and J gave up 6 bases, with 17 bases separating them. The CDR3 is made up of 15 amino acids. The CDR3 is CASSTTAGSRQPQHF. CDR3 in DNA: TGTGCCAGCAGTACCACCGCGGGTTCTCGTCAGCCCCAGCATTTT.

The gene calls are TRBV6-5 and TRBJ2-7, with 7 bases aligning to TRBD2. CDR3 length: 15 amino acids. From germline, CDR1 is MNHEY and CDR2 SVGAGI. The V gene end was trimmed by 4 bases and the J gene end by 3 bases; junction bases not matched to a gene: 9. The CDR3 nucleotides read TGTGCCAGCAGTTCTCCCCGGGGAGGGGTCTACGAGCAGTACTTC. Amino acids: CASSSPRGGVYEQYF.

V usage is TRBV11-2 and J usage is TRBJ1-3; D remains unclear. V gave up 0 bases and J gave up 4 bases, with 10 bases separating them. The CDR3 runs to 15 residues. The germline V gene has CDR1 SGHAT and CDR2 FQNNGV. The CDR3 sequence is CASSLDRTVGNTIYF. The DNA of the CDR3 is TGTGCCAGCAGCTTAGATCGGACTGTCGGAAACACCATATATTTT. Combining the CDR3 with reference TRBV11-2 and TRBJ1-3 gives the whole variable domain EAGVAQSPRYKIIEKRQSVAFWCNPISGHATLYWYQQILGQGPKLLIQFQNNGVVDDSQLPKDRFSAERLKGVDSTLKIQPAKLEDSAVYLCASSLDRTVGNTIYFGEGSWLTVV.

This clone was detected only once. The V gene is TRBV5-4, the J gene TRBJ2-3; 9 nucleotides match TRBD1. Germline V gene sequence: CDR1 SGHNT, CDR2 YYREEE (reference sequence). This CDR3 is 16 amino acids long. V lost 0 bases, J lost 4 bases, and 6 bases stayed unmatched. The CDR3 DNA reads TGTGCCAGCAGCTTGGCGGGACAGGGTTCCGCAGATACGCAGTATTTT. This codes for CASSLAGQGSADTQYF.

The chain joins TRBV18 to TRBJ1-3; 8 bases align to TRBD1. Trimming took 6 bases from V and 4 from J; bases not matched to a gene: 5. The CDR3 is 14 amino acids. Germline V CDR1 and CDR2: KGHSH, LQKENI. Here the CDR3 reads CASSRTGTGNTIYF. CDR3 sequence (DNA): TGTGCCAGCTCGCGGACAGGGACGGGAAACACCATATATTTT.